The 27 T cell receptor beta chains below all came from one sample that was sequenced in a study of blood T cell repertoires in COVID-19. Repertoires were generated with immunoSEQ multiplex PCR, while TCRdb's copy carries only in-frame clones and drops some. There are over 120,000 clones in the sample; 70% to 80% occur only once, and 4% to 5% lies in the top ten. What was sequenced was peripheral blood. The receptors shown here come from a woman aged 70-85 years with COVID-19, enrolled during active disease.

There are a few counts of this clone. V is TRBV3-1 (or the pseudogene TRBV3-2) and J is TRBJ2-1; a possible D gene is TRBD2 (5 bases). Germline values: CDR1 LGHDT, CDR2 YNNKEL (reference sequence). The V end was cut by 1 base, the J end by 8 bases, with 9 bases between. The CDR3 has 13 residues. For the CDR3, the DNA is TGTGCCAGCAGCCAAGGTAGCGTGCATGAGCAGTTCTTC. Protein: CASSQGSVHEQFF.

This clone was seen a few times. CDR3 in amino acids: CASSVLADSYEQYF. In nucleotides, the CDR3 is TGTGCCAGCAGCGTACTAGCGGACTCCTACGAGCAGTACTTC. The chain carries TRBV6-4 and TRBJ2-7; TRBD2 matches 8 bases. J lost 0 bases, V lost 6 bases, and 4 bases had no gene match. Per germline, CDR1 MRHNA and CDR2 SNTAGT. The CDR3 is 14 residues long.

V usage is TRBV25-1 and J usage is TRBJ1-5; 7 nucleotides agree with TRBD1. Germline V gene sequence: CDR1 MGHDK, CDR2 SYGVNS. The CDR3 is made up of 14 amino acids. V dropped 4 bases and J dropped 7; count of bases not matched to a gene: 7. This chain's CDR3 is CASSAGAGGQPQHF. For the CDR3, the DNA is TGTGCCAGCAGTGCCGGGGCAGGGGGGCAGCCCCAGCATTTT.

This clone was recorded a few times. The CDR3 nucleotides read TGTGCCAGCCGACGGGGGGACAGGGTGTCCGGAAACACCATATATTTT. Protein product: CASRRGDRVSGNTIYF. The rearrangement joins TRBV28 to TRBJ1-3; 9 bases align to TRBD1. CDR1 and CDR2 from the germline V gene are MDHEN and SYDVKM. Trimming removed 8 bases from V and 4 bases from J; junction bases left unmatched: 12. There are 16 residues in the CDR3.

This clone was counted a single time. V and J are TRBV19 and TRBJ1-2; 8 positions match TRBD1. V lost 7 bases and J lost 13; bases outside the gene matches: 11. Germline CDR1 and CDR2: LNHDA and SQIVND (reference sequence). The CDR3 covers 12 residues. The CDR3: CASKAQGGRFTF. CDR3 DNA: TGTGCCAGTAAAGCACAGGGGGGCCGGTTCACCTTC.

This clone was seen a handful of times. The rearrangement uses TRBV30 and TRBJ1-5, with D possibly matching TRBD1 (5 bases). This CDR3 is 12 amino acids long. V lost 1 base and J 11 bases, leaving 12 bases between the germline ends. CDR1 GTSNPN and CDR2 SVGIG come from the germline V gene (reference sequence). The CDR3 loop is CAWSEGKSAQHF. Here the CDR3 DNA reads TGTGCCTGGAGTGAGGGGAAGTCGGCCCAGCATTTT.

V is TRBV9 and J is TRBJ1-1; possible D gene TRBD1, 6 bases. The CDR3 spans 12 residues. V lost 4 bases and J 7 bases, leaving 11 bases between the germline ends. Looked up from germline, CDR1 is SGDLS and CDR2 is YYNGEE. CDR3 bases: TGTGCCAGCAGCACCCAGGACAGTGAAGCTTTCTTT. Its protein product is CASSTQDSEAFF. The full variable domain, in which reference TRBV9 and TRBJ1-1 provide the parts outside the CDR3, is DSGVTQTPKHLITATGQRVTLRCSPRSGDLSVYWYQQSLDQGLQFLIQYYNGEERAKGNILERFSAQQFPDLHSELNLSSLELGDSALYFCASSTQDSEAFFGQGTRLTVV.

As to this clone: Its ends do not fully match the called genes, so a read error is possible. The chain couples TRBV3-1 (or the pseudogene TRBV3-2) to TRBJ2-1, with 10 bases fitting TRBD1. This CDR3 has 18 residues. Germline assignment: CDR1 LGHDT and CDR2 YNNKEL (reference sequence). The DNA for the CDR3 is TGTGCCAGCAGCAACCCTACCACTCCTTCCACTGCGGGGACAGGGGTGATCTTC. This encodes CASSNPTTPSTAGTGVIF.

J is TRBJ2-7 and V is TRBV7-9; D unclear. The V and J ends lost 5 bases and 2 bases respectively, with 4 bases between them. The CDR3 has 11 amino acids. CDR1 SEHNR and CDR2 FQNEAQ come from the germline V gene (reference sequence). The CDR3 protein is CASSPAYEQYF. CDR3 sequence (DNA): TGTGCCAGCAGCCCCGCCTACGAGCAGTACTTC. The full variable domain, rest sourced from reference TRBV7-9 and TRBJ2-7, is DTGVSQNPRHKITKRGQNVTFRCDPISEHNRLYWYRQTLGQGPEFLTYFQNEAQLEKSRLLSDRFSAERPKGSFSTLEIQRTEQGDSAMYLCASSPAYEQYFGPGTRLTVT.

Regarding this clone: Other DNA sequences within the sample encode an identical CDR3. The chain has TRBV28 and TRBJ1-2; no reliable D call. Germline lookup yields CDR1 MDHEN and CDR2 SYDVKM. This CDR3 region has 13 residues. Trimming removed 1 base at V and 0 bases at J, with 3 bases between. CDR3 DNA sequence: TGTGCCAGCAGTTTATCCGCTAACTATGGCTACACCTTC. This sequence encodes CASSLSANYGYTF.

V usage is TRBV5-1 and J usage is TRBJ2-2; D call uncertain. CDR1 and CDR2 from the germline V gene are SGHRS and YFSETQ. The germline V and J ends were trimmed by 6 bases and 5 bases, with 20 bases remaining between them. The CDR3 loop spans 16 amino acids. The CDR3, as DNA: TGCGCCAGCATTGGGTCGACCTCGAGCGTAACCGGGGAGCTGTTTTTT. Residues: CASIGSTSSVTGELFF.

This clone was detected a few times. The gene calls are TRBV30 and TRBJ1-5; D is undetermined. Germline-derived CDR1 and CDR2 are GTSNPN and SVGIG (reference sequence). The CDR3 covers 16 residues. V was cut by 0 bases and J by 7 bases, with 19 bases left in between. This chain's CDR3 is CAWSVGTPGFGQPQHF. CDR3 DNA sequence: TGTGCCTGGAGTGTAGGAACGCCCGGGTTTGGGCAGCCCCAGCATTTT.

V and J are TRBV18 and TRBJ1-1; D not certain. This CDR3 region has 14 residues. V lost 7 bases and J lost 8, with 20 bases in between. CDR1 and CDR2 (germline): KGHSH, LQKENI. The CDR3 reads CASFSPLGGPEAFF. DNA of the CDR3: TGTGCCAGCTTTTCGCCCTTGGGAGGTCCGGAAGCTTTCTTT.

The genes are TRBV5-1 and TRBJ1-1; D is perhaps TRBD1 (5 bases). Germline values: CDR1 SGHRS, CDR2 YFSETQ. Trimming left V 2 bases short and J 0 bases short, with 8 bases between. The CDR3 extends over 14 amino acids. The CDR3 sequence is CASSLGHLNTEAFF. CDR3 in DNA: TGCGCCAGCAGCTTAGGACATTTGAACACTGAAGCTTTCTTT.

The V gene is TRBV7-2, the J gene TRBJ1-2; D may be TRBD1 (5 bases). Germline loops: CDR1 SGHTA, CDR2 FQGNSA. The CDR3 consists of 13 residues. V was clipped by 3 bases and J by 5 bases, with 10 bases between them. The CDR3 region has the DNA TGTGCCAGCAGCTTTCAGGGTTGGTATGGCTACACCTTC. Its translation: CASSFQGWYGYTF.

The CDR3 DNA reads TGTGCCAGCAGCTTACCCAGGGGAAGCTATGGCTACACCTTC. It specifies CASSLPRGSYGYTF. The chain employs TRBV7-2 and TRBJ1-2; D perhaps matches TRBD1 (6 bases). Germline lookup yields CDR1 SGHTA and CDR2 FQGNSA. V lost 2 bases, J lost 4 bases, and 11 bases lay in between. This CDR3 has 14 residues.

The chain carries TRBV24-1 and TRBJ2-7; 12 positions match TRBD1. V lost 2 bases, J lost 6 bases, and 7 bases stayed unmatched. Per germline, CDR1 KGHDR and CDR2 SFDVKD. This CDR3 is 16 amino acids long. The CDR3 loop reads CATSDSGGQGALEQYF. DNA of the CDR3: TGTGCCACCAGTGATTCGGGGGGACAGGGGGCGCTCGAGCAGTACTTC.

V and J are TRBV6-4 and TRBJ2-1, with D unresolved. With 2 bases removed from V and 9 bases from J, the gap between germline ends came to 8 bases. CDR3 length: 12 amino acids. Germline CDR1 reads MRHNA; CDR2 reads SNTAGT. This CDR3 is CASSDPPGEQFF. The DNA of the CDR3 is TGTGCCAGCAGTGACCCCCCGGGTGAGCAGTTCTTC.

The CDR3 sequence is CASSPTGTYEQYF. The DNA for the CDR3 is TGTGCCAGCAGTCCGACAGGAACCTACGAGCAGTACTTC. The rearrangement links TRBV6-5 to TRBJ2-7; weak D call: TRBD1 (6 bases). The CDR3 has 13 amino acids. V lost 5 bases to trimming and J lost 2 bases, with 10 bases between them. Per germline, CDR1 MNHEY and CDR2 SVGAGI.

V is TRBV3-1 (or the pseudogene TRBV3-2) and J is TRBJ1-1, with D hard to call. The CDR3 length is 13 residues. CDR1 is LGHDT and CDR2 is YNNKEL in the germline V gene (reference sequence). Deletions cut 6 bases from V and 7 bases from J, with 15 bases between. CDR3 sequence: CASSSGPHNEAFF. CDR3 bases: TGTGCCAGCAGTTCTGGGCCCCACAATGAAGCTTTCTTT.

V is TRBV11-1 and J is TRBJ2-5; 9 bases agree with TRBD1. V was clipped by 8 bases and J by 4 bases; unmatched bases: 11. There are 15 residues in the CDR3. Looked up from germline, CDR1 is SGHAT and CDR2 is FQDESV (reference sequence). The CDR3 protein is CASGDREKAGETQYF. CDR3 sequence (DNA): TGTGCCAGCGGGGACAGGGAGAAAGCGGGAGAGACCCAGTACTTC.

The chain carries TRBV6-5 and TRBJ1-2; 7 bases agree with TRBD1. The germline V gene has CDR1 MNHEY and CDR2 SVGAGI. The CDR3 is 14 amino acids. J was trimmed by 3 bases and V by 5 bases; bases with no gene match: 6. CDR3 DNA sequence: TGTGCCAGCAGTCAAAACAGGGGATACTATGGCTACACCTTC. Translated, it gives CASSQNRGYYGYTF.

The rearrangement uses TRBV4-1 and TRBJ2-1; TRBD1 might be the D (5 bases). The CDR3 is made up of 16 amino acids. Germline CDR1 is MGHRA and CDR2 is YSYEKL. Trimming shortened V by 0 bases and J by 3 bases, and 12 bases separated the two germline ends. CDR3 nucleotides: TGCGCCAGCAGCCAAGATTCGGCAGGGTTCTACAATGAGCAGTTCTTC. It is translated as CASSQDSAGFYNEQFF.

The chain joins TRBV4-1 to TRBJ2-1; 11 bases line up with TRBD2. V gave up 4 bases and J gave up 7 bases; unmatched junction bases: 12. Germline V lookup: CDR1 MGHRA, CDR2 YSYEKL. The CDR3 contains 17 residues. CDR3 nucleotide sequence: TGCGCCAGCAGCCTGCGGGCTAGCGGGGGGCCAGGGAATGAGCAGTTCTTC. Translation gives CASSLRASGGPGNEQFF.

The V call is TRBV5-4, the J call TRBJ2-2; 8 bases line up with TRBD2. Germline V CDR1 and CDR2: SGHNT, YYREEE (reference sequence). Germline trimming cut 5 bases from V and 4 bases from J; bases unmatched to any gene: 4. The CDR3 sequence is 14 residues long. CDR3 coding DNA: TGTGCCAGCAGGGCTAGCGGGTTCACCGGGGAGCTGTTTTTT. The encoded protein is CASRASGFTGELFF.

The chain employs TRBV27 and TRBJ1-4, with D perhaps TRBD1 (5 bases). The germline V and J ends were trimmed by 2 bases and 11 bases, with 18 bases remaining between them. The CDR3 spans 15 residues. Per germline, CDR1 MNHEY and CDR2 SMNVEV (reference sequence). This CDR3 is CASSLRAGFEKKLFF. The CDR3, as DNA: TGTGCCAGCAGTTTAAGAGCAGGGTTTGAGAAGAAACTGTTTTTT.

The V gene is TRBV18, the J gene TRBJ2-1; TRBD2 aligns across 7 bases. The CDR3 covers 17 residues. Germline V gene sequence: CDR1 KGHSH, CDR2 LQKENI. J was trimmed by 1 base and V by 6 bases; bases with no gene match: 12. CDR3 sequence: CASSTQGGSGSYNEQFF. CDR3 in DNA: TGTGCCAGCTCCACCCAGGGAGGGTCGGGGTCCTACAATGAGCAGTTCTTC.